Below are 6 T cell receptor beta chains sequenced from a single sample in a study of blood T cell repertoires in COVID-19. Some clones are missing from TCRdb's copy, which holds only in-frame ones; the method was immunoSEQ multiplex PCR. The sample holds 50,000 to 80,000 clones, 90% seen once. Sequencing was done on a sample of peripheral blood. Receptors were obtained from an elderly woman with active COVID-19.

This CDR3 reads CASKFGRLDEQYF. The CDR3 nucleotides read TGTGCCAGCAAGTTTGGCCGACTTGACGAGCAGTACTTC. V and J are TRBV27 and TRBJ2-7; no clear D gene. The CDR3 contains 13 residues. Per the germline V gene, CDR1 is MNHEY and CDR2 is SMNVEV (reference sequence). V was clipped by 7 bases and J by 5 bases, with 15 bases between them.

This chain uses TRBV29-1 with TRBJ2-5; D ambiguous. Trimming cost V 0 bases and J 7 bases, with 9 bases left between them. CDR3 length: 12 amino acids. Germline CDR1 is SQVTM and CDR2 is ANQGSEA. CDR3 bases: TGCAGCGTTGAAGATCGAACGGGGACCCAGTACTTC. Translating it yields CSVEDRTGTQYF. Combining the CDR3 with reference TRBV29-1 and TRBJ2-5 gives the whole variable domain SAVISQKPSRDICQRGTSLTIQCQVDSQVTMMFWYRQQPGQSLTLIATANQGSEATYESGFVIDKFPISRPNLTFSTLTVSNMSPEDSSIYLCSVEDRTGTQYFGPGTRLLVL.

CDR3 protein: CASINPRSTEAFF. The CDR3, as DNA: TGTGCCAGCATCAACCCCCGGAGCACTGAAGCTTTCTTT. This sequence joins TRBV6-5 and TRBJ1-1, with no clear D. The V gene lost 7 bases and the J gene lost 4 bases, with 13 bases spanning the gap. The CDR3 loop spans 13 amino acids. CDR1 is MNHEY, CDR2 SVGAGI, per germline.

The V call is TRBV28, the J call TRBJ2-1; 7 bases fit TRBD2. This CDR3 contains 17 residues. With 8 bases clipped from V and 2 bases from J, the junction kept 15 bases outside the gene matches. CDR1 and CDR2 (germline): MDHEN, SYDVKM. The CDR3 loop reads CASRGSILASTYNEQFF. The CDR3 DNA follows: TGTGCCAGCCGTGGGTCGATACTAGCGTCTACCTACAATGAGCAGTTCTTC.

The chain joins TRBV2 to TRBJ1-5; D unresolved. Germline CDR1 reads SNHLY; CDR2 reads FYNNEI. The V gene lost 5 bases and the J gene lost 6 bases, with 11 bases spanning the gap. CDR3 size: 13 residues. In nucleotides, the CDR3 is TGTGCCAGCAGTCGGGAGTTAGGTCAGCCCCAGCATTTT. Its translation is CASSRELGQPQHF.

The rearrangement links TRBV11-3 to TRBJ2-1; 8 bases are shared with TRBD1. CDR1 and CDR2 from the germline V gene are SGHNT and YENEEA. Trimming took 0 bases from V and 7 from J; bases not matched to a gene: 8. The CDR3 runs to 16 residues. In nucleotides, the CDR3 is TGTGCCAGCAGCTTAGATGGGCAGGGGGCACGGAATGAGCAGTTCTTC. Amino acid sequence: CASSLDGQGARNEQFF. Full variable domain (outside the CDR3, taken from reference TRBV11-3 and TRBJ2-1): EAGVVQSPRYKIIEKKQPVAFWCNPISGHNTLYWYLQNLGQGPELLIRYENEEAVDDSQLPKDRFSAERLKGVDSTLKIQPAELGDSAVYLCASSLDGQGARNEQFFGPGTRLTVL.